What follows is one T cell receptor (beta chain) and its context. Extraction of RNA preceded its reverse transcription into cDNA, which served as the sequencing template. Clones were read by immunoSEQ multiplex PCR, and TCRdb kept only the in-frame ones, dropping some. The table records 95,000 to 100,000 clones, 60% of them present only once. The sample's treatment: oral pan-JAK inhibitor, 5-10 mg twice daily. This sample is drawn from a study of CD8+ T cells in alopecia areata. The CDR3 runs to 10 residues. Germline V lookup: CDR1 SQVTM, CDR2 ANQGSEA. Trimming took 5 bases from V and 7 from J, leaving 5 bases between them.

The receptor was isolated from a human donor with alopecia areata. Sequences were derived from CD8+ T cells sorted from blood, sampled between weeks 55 and 65, from a patient treated with tofacitinib. This chain connects TRBV29-1 to TRBJ2-2; D is unresolved. The CDR3 here is CSVSVGELFF. CDR3 nucleotides: TGCAGCGTTAGCGTCGGGGAGCTGTTTTTT.